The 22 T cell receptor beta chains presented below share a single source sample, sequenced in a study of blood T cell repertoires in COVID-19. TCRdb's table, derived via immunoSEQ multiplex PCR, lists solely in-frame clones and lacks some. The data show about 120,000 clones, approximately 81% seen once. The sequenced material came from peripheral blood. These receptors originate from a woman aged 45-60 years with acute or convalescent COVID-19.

CDR3 nucleotides: TGTGCCAGCAGTCGGGGACTAACAGAGACCCAGTACTTC. Translating gives CASSRGLTETQYF. The chain recombines TRBV12-3 or TRBV12-4 with TRBJ2-5, with TRBD2 matching over 7 bases. The CDR3 contains 13 residues. Trimming cost V 5 bases and J 4 bases; bases outside gene matches: 4.

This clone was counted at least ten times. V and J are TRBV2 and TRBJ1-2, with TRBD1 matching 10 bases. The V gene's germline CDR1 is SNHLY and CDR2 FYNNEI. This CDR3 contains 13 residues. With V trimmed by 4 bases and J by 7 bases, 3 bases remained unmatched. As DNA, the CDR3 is TGTGCCAGCAGTGTCCGGGACAGGGGTGGCTACACCTTC. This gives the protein CASSVRDRGGYTF.

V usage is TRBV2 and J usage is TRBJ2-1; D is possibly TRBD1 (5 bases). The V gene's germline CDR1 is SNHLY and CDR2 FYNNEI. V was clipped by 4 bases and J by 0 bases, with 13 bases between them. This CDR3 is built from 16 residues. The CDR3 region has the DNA TGTGCCAGCAGTGGCCGGAGACAGAACTCCTACAATGAGCAGTTCTTC. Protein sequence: CASSGRRQNSYNEQFF.

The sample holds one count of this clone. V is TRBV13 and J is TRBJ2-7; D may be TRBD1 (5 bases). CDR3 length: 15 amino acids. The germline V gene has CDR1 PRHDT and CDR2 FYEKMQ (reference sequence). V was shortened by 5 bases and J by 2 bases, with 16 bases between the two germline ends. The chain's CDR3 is CASSLRTYFTYEQYF. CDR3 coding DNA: TGTGCCAGCAGCCTACGGACATATTTTACCTACGAGCAGTACTTC.

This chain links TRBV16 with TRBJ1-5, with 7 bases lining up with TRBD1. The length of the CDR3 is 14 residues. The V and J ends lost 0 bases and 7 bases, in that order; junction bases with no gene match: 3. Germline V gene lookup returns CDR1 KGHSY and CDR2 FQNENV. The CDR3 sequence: CASSQSTGEQPQHF. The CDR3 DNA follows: TGTGCCAGCAGCCAATCAACAGGGGAGCAGCCCCAGCATTTT.

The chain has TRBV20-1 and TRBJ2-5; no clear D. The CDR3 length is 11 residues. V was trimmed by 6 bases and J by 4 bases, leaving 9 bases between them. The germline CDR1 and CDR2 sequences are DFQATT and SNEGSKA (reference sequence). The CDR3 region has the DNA TGCAGTGCCTATACCCCAGAGACCCAGTACTTC. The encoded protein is CSAYTPETQYF.

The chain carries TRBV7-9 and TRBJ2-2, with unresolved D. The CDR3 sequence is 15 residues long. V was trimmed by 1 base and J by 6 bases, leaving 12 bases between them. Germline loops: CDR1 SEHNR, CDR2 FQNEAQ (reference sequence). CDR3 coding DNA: TGTGCCAGCAGCTTAGTTCCTTCTTCCCCCGGGGAGCTGTTTTTT. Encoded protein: CASSLVPSSPGELFF.

The CDR3 spells CASSDDRGTEAFF. DNA for the CDR3: TGTGCCAGTAGTGATGACAGGGGCACTGAAGCTTTCTTT. The gene calls are TRBV19 and TRBJ1-1; 8 nucleotides match TRBD1. V dropped 5 bases and J dropped 4; count of bases not matched to a gene: 3. The germline CDR1 and CDR2 sequences are LNHDA and SQIVND (reference sequence). CDR3 length equals 13 residues.

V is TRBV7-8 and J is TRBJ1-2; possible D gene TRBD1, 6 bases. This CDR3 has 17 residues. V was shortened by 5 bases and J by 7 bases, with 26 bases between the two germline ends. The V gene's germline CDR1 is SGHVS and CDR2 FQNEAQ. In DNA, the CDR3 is TGTGCCAGCAGCCAGGGCCGGGGAAGACAGGTGCGAAGTGGCTACACCTTC. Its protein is CASSQGRGRQVRSGYTF.

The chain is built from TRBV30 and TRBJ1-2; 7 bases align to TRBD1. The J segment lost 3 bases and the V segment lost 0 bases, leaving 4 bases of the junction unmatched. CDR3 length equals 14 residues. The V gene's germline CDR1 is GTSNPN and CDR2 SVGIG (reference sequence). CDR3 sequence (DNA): TGTGCCTGGAGTGTAAACAGGGGACACTATGGCTACACCTTC. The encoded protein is CAWSVNRGHYGYTF.

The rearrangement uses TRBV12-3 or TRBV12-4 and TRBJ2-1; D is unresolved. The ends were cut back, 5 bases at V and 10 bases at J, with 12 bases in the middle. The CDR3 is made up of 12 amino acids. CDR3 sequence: CASSRSAREQFF. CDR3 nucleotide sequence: TGTGCCAGCAGTCGATCAGCCAGGGAGCAGTTCTTC.

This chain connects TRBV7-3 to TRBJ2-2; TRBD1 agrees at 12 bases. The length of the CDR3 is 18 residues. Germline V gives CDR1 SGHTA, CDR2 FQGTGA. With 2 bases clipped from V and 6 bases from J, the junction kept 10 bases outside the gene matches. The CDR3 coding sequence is TGTGCCAGCAGCTTATCCGGGACAGGGGGCCTTACAGCCGGGGAGCTGTTTTTT. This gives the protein CASSLSGTGGLTAGELFF.

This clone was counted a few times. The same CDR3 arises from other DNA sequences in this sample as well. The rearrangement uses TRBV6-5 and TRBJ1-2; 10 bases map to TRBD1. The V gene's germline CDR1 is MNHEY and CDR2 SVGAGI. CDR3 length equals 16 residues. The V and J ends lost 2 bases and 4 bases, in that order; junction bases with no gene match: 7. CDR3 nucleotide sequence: TGTGCCAGCAGTTACCTCCGGACAGGGGGATCCTATGGCTACACCTTC. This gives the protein CASSYLRTGGSYGYTF.

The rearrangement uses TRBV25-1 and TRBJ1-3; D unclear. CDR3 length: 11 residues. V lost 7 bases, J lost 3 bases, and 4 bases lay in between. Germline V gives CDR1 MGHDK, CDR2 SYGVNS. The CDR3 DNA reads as TGTGCCAGCACGGGTGGAAACACCATATATTTT. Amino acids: CASTGGNTIYF.

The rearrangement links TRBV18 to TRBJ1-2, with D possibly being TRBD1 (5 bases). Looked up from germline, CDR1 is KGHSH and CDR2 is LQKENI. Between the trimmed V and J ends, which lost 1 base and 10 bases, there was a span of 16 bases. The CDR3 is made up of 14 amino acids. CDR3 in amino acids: CASSPQRTSGDYTF. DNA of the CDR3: TGTGCCAGCTCACCACAAAGGACGTCGGGGGACTACACCTTC.

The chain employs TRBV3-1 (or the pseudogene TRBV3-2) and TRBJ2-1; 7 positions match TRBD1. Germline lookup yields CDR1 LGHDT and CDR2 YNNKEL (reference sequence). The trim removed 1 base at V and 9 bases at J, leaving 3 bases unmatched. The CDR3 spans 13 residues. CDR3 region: CASSQGQGGEQFF. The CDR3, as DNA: TGTGCCAGCAGCCAAGGACAGGGTGGTGAGCAGTTCTTC.

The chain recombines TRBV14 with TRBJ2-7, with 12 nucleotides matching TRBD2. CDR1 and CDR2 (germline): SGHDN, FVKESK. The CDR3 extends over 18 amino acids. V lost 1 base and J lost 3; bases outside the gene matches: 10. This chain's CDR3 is CASSQGYLAGGPSYEQYF. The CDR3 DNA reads TGTGCCAGCAGCCAAGGGTATCTAGCGGGAGGGCCAAGCTACGAGCAGTACTTC. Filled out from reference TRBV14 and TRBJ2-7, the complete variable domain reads EAGVTQFPSHSVIEKGQTVTLRCDPISGHDNLYWYRRVMGKEIKFLLHFVKESKQDESGMPNNRFLAERTGGTYSTLKVQPAELEDSGVYFCASSQGYLAGGPSYEQYFGPGTRLTVT.

For the CDR3, the DNA is TGCGCCAGCAGCCACGTTGGGGCGGACTATGGCTACACCTTC. Residues: CASSHVGADYGYTF. The J gene is TRBJ1-2, the V gene TRBV4-1; TRBD1 is a possible D gene (5 bases). The CDR3 runs 14 residues. Germline V gene sequence: CDR1 MGHRA, CDR2 YSYEKL. The V gene lost 3 bases and the J gene lost 3 bases, with 11 bases spanning the gap.

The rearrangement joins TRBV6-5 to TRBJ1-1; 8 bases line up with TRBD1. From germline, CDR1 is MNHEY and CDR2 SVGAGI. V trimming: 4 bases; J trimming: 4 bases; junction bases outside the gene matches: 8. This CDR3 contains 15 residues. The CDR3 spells CASSFPGQGITEAFF. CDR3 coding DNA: TGTGCCAGCAGTTTCCCAGGACAGGGTATCACTGAAGCTTTCTTT.

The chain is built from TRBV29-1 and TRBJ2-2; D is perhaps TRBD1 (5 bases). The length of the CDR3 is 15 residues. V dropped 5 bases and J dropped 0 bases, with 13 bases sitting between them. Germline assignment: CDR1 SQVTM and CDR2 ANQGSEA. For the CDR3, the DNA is TGCAGCGTTACTAAGACAGCCTCGAACACCGGGGAGCTGTTTTTT. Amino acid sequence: CSVTKTASNTGELFF.

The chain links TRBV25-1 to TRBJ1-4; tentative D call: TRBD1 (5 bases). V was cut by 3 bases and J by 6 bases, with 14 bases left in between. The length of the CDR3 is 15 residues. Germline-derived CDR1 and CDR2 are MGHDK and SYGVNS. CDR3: CASSDGGASDEKLFF. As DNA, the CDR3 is TGTGCCAGCAGTGATGGAGGGGCGTCTGATGAAAAACTGTTTTTT.

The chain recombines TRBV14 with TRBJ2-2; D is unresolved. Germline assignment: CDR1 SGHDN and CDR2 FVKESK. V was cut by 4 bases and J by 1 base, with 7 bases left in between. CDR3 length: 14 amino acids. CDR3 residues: CASSRIQNTGELFF. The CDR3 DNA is TGTGCCAGCAGCCGAATACAGAACACCGGGGAGCTGTTTTTT. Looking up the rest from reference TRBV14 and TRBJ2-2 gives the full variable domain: EAGVTQFPSHSVIEKGQTVTLRCDPISGHDNLYWYRRVMGKEIKFLLHFVKESKQDESGMPNNRFLAERTGGTYSTLKVQPAELEDSGVYFCASSRIQNTGELFFGEGSRLTVL.